The sequence of this TCR beta chain was determined in a study of blood T cell repertoires in COVID-19. Authors' processing steps: Amplification of reference gene primers was used by the study to estimate nucleated cell counts. TCRdb keeps only in-frame clones here, not all; method: immunoSEQ multiplex PCR. V, J and clone size reflect that table, while D and trimming were determined from the DNA. The sample shows a few hundred thousand clones, around 87% of them seen only once. Trimming shortened V by 2 bases and J by 3 bases, and 7 bases separated the two germline ends. CDR3 length: 13 residues. The rearrangement uses TRBV12-3 or TRBV12-4 and TRBJ1-2; D not certain. The origin of this receptor is a woman in her 70s with active or convalescent COVID-19. The sample comprised peripheral blood. Here the CDR3 reads CASSLLSDYGYTF. The CDR3 coding sequence is TGTGCCAGCAGTTTACTCAGCGACTATGGCTACACCTTC.